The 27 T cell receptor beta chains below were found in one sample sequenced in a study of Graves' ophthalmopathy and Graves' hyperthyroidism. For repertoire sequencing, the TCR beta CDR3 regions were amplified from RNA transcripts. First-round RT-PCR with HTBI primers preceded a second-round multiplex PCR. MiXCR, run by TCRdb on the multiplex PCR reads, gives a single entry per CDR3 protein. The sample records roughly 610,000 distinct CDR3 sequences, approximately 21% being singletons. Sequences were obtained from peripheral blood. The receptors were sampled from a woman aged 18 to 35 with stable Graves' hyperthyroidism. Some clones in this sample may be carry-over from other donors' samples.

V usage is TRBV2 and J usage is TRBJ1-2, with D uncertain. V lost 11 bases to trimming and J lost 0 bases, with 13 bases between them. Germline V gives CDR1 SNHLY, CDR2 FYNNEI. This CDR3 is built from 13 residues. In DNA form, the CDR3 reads TGTGCCGGTCTCCGGGAATCTAACTATGGCTACACCTTC. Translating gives CAGLRESNYGYTF.

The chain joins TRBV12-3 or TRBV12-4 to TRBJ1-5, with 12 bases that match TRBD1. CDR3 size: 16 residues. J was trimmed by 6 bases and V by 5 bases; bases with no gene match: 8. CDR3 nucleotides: TGTGCCAGCAGTGTCCCCGGGACAGGGGGCACTCAGCCCCAGCATTTT. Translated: CASSVPGTGGTQPQHF.

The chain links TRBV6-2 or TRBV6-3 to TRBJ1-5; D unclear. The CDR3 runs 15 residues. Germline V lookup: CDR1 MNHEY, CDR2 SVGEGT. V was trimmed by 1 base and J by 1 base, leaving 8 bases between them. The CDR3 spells CASSYLGLSNQPQHF. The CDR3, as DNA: TGTGCCAGCAGTTACTTAGGGTTGAGCAATCAGCCCCAGCATTTT.

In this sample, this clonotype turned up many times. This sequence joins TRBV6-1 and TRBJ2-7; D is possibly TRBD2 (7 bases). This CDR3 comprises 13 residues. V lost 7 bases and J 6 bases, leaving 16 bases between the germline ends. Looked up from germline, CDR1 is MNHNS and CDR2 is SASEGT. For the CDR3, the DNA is TGTGCCAGCACCGCGGGGGCTAGGGGCGAGCAGTACTTC. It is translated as CASTAGARGEQYF.

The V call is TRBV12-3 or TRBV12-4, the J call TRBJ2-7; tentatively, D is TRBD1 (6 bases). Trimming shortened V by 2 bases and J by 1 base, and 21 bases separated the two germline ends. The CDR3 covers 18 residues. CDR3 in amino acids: CASSLPSFGTRVSYEQYF. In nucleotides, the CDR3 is TGTGCCAGCAGTTTACCTTCATTCGGGACACGCGTATCCTACGAGCAGTACTTC.

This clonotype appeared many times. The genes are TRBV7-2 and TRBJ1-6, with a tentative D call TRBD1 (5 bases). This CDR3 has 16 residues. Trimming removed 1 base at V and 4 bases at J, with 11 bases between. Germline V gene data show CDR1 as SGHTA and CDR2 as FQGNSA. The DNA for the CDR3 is TGTGCCAGCAGCTTAGTAGCGGGGCAGTATAATTCACCCCTCCACTTT. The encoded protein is CASSLVAGQYNSPLHF.

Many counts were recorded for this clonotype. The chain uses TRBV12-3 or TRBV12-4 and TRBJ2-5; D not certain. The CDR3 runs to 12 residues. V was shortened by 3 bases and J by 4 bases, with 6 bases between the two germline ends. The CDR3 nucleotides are TGTGCCAGCAGTTTGACCTCAGAGACCCAGTACTTC. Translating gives CASSLTSETQYF.

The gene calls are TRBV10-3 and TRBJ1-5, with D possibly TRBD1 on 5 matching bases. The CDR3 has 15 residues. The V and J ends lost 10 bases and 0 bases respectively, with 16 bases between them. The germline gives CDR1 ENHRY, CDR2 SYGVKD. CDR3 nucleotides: TGTGCCACTGGGACCCTAGGGGTTAGCAATCAGCCCCAGCATTTT. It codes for CATGTLGVSNQPQHF.

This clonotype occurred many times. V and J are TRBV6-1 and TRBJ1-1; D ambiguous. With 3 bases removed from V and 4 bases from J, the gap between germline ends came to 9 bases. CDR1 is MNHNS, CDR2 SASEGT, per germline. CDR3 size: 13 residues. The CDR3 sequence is CASSDRWGTEAFF. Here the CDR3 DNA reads TGTGCCAGCAGTGATCGATGGGGCACTGAAGCTTTCTTT.

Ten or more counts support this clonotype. The CDR3 nucleotides are TGTGCCAGCAGCAGGGGATTCATGAACACTGAAGCTTTCTTT. This sequence encodes CASSRGFMNTEAFF. This chain joins TRBV28 and TRBJ1-1; possibly TRBD1 for D (6 bases). Germline CDR1 is MDHEN and CDR2 is SYDVKM. CDR3 length: 14 residues. Between the trimmed V and J ends, which lost 6 bases and 0 bases, there was a span of 11 bases.

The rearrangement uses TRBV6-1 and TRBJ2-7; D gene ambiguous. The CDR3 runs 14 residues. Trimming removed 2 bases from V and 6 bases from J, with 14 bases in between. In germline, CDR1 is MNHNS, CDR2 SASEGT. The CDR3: CASSEIVGVGEQYF. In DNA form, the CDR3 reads TGTGCCAGCAGTGAAATCGTGGGCGTTGGCGAGCAGTACTTC.

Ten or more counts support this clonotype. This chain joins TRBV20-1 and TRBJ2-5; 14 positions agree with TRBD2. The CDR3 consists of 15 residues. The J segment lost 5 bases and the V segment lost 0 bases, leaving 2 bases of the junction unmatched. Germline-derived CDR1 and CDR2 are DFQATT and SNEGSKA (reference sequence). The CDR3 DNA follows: TGCAGTGCTAGAGACGGACTAGCGGGGGGTGAGACCCAGTACTTC. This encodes CSARDGLAGGETQYF.

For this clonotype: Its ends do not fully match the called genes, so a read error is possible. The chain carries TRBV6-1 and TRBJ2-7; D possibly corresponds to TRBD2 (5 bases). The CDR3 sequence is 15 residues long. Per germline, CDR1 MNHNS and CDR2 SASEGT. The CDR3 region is CASSPRGISSYDQYF. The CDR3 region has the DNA TGTGCCAGCAGCCCCCGGGGAATCTCATCCTACGATCAGTACTTC.

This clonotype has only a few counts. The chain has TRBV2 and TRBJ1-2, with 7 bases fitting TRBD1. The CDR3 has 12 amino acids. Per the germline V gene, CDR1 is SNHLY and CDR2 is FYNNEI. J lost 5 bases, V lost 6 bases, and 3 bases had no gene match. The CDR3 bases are TGTGCCAGCAGAAGGGGGCGATATGGCTACACCTTC. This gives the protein CASRRGRYGYTF.

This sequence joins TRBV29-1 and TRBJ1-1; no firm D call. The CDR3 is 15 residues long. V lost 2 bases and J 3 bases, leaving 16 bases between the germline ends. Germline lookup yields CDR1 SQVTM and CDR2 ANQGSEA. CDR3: CSVESLTALDTEAFF. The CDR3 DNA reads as TGCAGCGTTGAATCCCTAACAGCGCTGGACACTGAAGCTTTCTTT.

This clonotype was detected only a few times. The CDR3 nucleotides read TGTGCCATCAGTGAAGGACTAGCGGTACAAGAGACCCAGTACTTC. As protein: CAISEGLAVQETQYF. J is TRBJ2-5 and V is TRBV10-3, with 10 positions matching TRBD2. J gave up 2 bases and V 3 bases, and 3 bases lay outside the gene matches. The CDR3 runs 15 residues. Looked up from germline, CDR1 is ENHRY and CDR2 is SYGVKD.

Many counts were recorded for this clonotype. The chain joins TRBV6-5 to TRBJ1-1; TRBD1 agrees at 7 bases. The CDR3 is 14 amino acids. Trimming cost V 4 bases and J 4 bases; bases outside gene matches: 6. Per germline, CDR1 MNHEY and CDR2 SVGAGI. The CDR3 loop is CASSSPRGSTEAFF. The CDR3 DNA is TGTGCCAGCAGTTCGCCCAGGGGGTCCACTGAAGCTTTCTTT.

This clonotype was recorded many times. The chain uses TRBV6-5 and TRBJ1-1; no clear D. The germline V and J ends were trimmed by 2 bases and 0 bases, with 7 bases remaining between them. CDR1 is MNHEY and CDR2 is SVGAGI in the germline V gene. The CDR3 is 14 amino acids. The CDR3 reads CASSYLGMNTEAFF. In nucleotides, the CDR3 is TGTGCCAGCAGTTACCTGGGCATGAACACTGAAGCTTTCTTT.

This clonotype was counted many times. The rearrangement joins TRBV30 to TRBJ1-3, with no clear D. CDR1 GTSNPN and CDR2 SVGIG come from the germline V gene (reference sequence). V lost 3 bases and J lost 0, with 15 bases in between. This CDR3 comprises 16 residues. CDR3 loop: CAWRPTRLSSGNTIYF. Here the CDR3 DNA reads TGTGCCTGGAGACCCACCCGCCTGAGCTCTGGAAACACCATATATTTT.

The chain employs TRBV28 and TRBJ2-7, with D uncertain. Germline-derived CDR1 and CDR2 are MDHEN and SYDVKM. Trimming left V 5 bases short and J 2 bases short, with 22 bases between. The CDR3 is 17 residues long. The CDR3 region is CASSELVKGSPTYEQYF. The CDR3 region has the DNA TGTGCCAGCAGTGAACTTGTCAAGGGTAGCCCGACCTACGAGCAGTACTTC.

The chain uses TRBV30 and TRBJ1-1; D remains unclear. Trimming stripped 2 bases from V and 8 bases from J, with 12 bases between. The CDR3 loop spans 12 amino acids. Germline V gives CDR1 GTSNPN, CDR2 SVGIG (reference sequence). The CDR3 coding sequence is TGTGCCTGGAGTTACACTGGGGAAGAAGCTTTCTTT. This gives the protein CAWSYTGEEAFF.

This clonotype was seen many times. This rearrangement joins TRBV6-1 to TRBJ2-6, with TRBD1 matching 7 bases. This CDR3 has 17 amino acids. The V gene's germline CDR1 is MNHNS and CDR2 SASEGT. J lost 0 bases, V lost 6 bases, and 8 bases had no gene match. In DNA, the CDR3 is TGTGCCAGCAGCCTCGGGACAGCAATCTCTGGGGCCAACGTCCTGACTTTC. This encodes CASSLGTAISGANVLTF.

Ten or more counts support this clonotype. CDR3 nucleotide sequence: TGTGCCAGCAGTTACCCCTCGCAGAGCTACGAGCAGTACTTC. Translated, it gives CASSYPSQSYEQYF. This chain links TRBV6-2 or TRBV6-3 with TRBJ2-7, with D unresolved. The CDR3 covers 14 residues. CDR1 and CDR2 from the germline V gene are MNHEY and SVGEGT. Trimming shortened V by 2 bases and J by 3 bases, and 11 bases separated the two germline ends.

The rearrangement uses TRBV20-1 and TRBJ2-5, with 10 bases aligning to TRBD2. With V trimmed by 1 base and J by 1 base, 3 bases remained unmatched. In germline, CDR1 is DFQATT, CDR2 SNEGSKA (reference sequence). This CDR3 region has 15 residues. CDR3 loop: CSARALAGFQETQYF. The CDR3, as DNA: TGCAGTGCTAGAGCACTAGCGGGGTTCCAAGAGACCCAGTACTTC.

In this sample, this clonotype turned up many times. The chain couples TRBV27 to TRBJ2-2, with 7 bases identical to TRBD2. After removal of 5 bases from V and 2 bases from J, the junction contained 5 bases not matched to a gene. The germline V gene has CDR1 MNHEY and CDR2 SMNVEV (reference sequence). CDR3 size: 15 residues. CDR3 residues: CASSPLAINTGELFF. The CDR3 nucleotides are TGTGCCAGCAGTCCACTAGCGATAAACACCGGGGAGCTGTTTTTT.

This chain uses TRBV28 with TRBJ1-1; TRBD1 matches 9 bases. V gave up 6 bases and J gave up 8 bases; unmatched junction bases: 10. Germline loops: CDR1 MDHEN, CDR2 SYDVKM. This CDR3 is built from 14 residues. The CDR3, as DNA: TGTGCCAGCAGAACAGGGGGCTTCAGTGCGGAAGCTTTCTTT. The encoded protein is CASRTGGFSAEAFF.

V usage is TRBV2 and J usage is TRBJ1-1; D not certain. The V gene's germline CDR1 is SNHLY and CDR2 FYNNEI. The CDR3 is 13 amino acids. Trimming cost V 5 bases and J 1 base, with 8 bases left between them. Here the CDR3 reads CASSTLANTEAFF. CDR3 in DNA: TGTGCCAGCAGTACCCTCGCGAACACTGAAGCTTTCTTT. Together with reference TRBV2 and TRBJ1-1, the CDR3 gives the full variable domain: EPEVTQTPSHQVTQMGQEVILRCVPISNHLYFYWYRQILGQKVEFLVSFYNNEISEKSEIFDDQFSVERPDGSNFTLKIRSTKLEDSAMYFCASSTLANTEAFFGQGTRLTVV.